The TCR beta chain described here comes from a study of graft-versus-host responses after intestinal transplantation. Study in general: All recipients were transplanted with multivisceral, liver-intestinal, or isolated intestinal grafts. All recipients got anti-thymocyte globulin induction, then tacrolimus and steroids for roughly 3 years.

For this clone: The antigen remains undetermined.

V dropped 5 bases and J dropped 5; count of bases not matched to a gene: 11. Germline loops: CDR1 SGHAT, CDR2 FQDESV (reference sequence). The CDR3 contains 15 residues. The assay was immunoSEQ multiplex PCR, and TCRdb's table has in-frame clones only and misses some. Here the sample spans about 59,000 clones, around 92% being singletons. Regarding the study as a whole: Early post-transplant falls in HvG clones accompanied the peak levels of circulating GvH clones.

J is TRBJ2-5 and V is TRBV11-1, with 7 nucleotides matching TRBD1. The sequencing used unstimulated CD4+ T cells sorted from spleen or lymph node cells, collected before transplant. This TCR derives from a human donor who was the organ donor for an intestinal transplant. This chain's CDR3 is CASSPSSRGFETQYF. DNA of the CDR3: TGTGCCAGCAGCCCATCCTCCAGGGGGTTTGAGACCCAGTACTTC.